The rows below give T cell receptor beta chains drawn from one sample of a study of shared clonotypes between healthy human individuals. Here immunoSEQ multiplex PCR was the method, and the copy in TCRdb shows in-frame clones only, minus some. The sample gives under 1 million clones, approximately 97% of which show up once; approximately 0.2% is in the top ten. Sequencing was performed on naive CD8+ T cells sorted from blood. The receptors stem from a man aged 25-45 years in good health. Each CDR3 is given with its conserved first and last residue. Fields, in order: CDR3 protein, CDR3 DNA, J gene, V gene, D gene. D genes are given only for firm matches.

CDR3: CASTPRETQYF; DNA: TGTGCCAGCACGCCCCGGGAGACCCAGTACTTC; J: TRBJ2-5; V: TRBV6-9; D: .
CDR3: CASSRSGDRDYEQYF; DNA: TGTGCCAGCAGTCGCAGTGGGGACAGGGACTACGAGCAGTACTTC; J: TRBJ2-7; V: TRBV11-3; D: TRBD1
CDR3: CASSLATTSGVNEQFF; DNA: TGTGCCAGCAGCTTAGCTACGACTAGCGGGGTCAATGAGCAGTTCTTC; J: TRBJ2-1; V: TRBV11-2; D: TRBD2
CDR3: CASSLDHPGLADSSQYF; DNA: TGTGCCAGCAGCTTAGACCATCCGGGACTAGCGGACAGCTCGCAGTACTTC; J: TRBJ2-5; V: TRBV7-8; D: TRBD2
CDR3: CASELRGGSQETQYF; DNA: TGTGCCAGCGAACTACGGGGTGGGAGCCAAGAGACCCAGTACTTC; J: TRBJ2-5; V: TRBV13; D: .
CDR3: CASSPIAGPSRTANEKLFF; DNA: TGTGCCAGCAGCCCAATCGCAGGACCTTCCAGGACAGCTAATGAAAAACTGTTTTTT; J: TRBJ1-4; V: TRBV7-2; D: .
CDR3: CTRSGGTNYEQYF; DNA: TGCACCCGAAGCGGAGGGACAAACTACGAGCAGTACTTC; J: TRBJ2-7; V: TRBV29-1; D: .
CDR3: CAISDLRLAGLSYNEQFF; DNA: TGTGCCATCAGTGACCTCCGACTAGCGGGACTCTCCTACAATGAGCAGTTCTTC; J: TRBJ2-1; V: TRBV10-3; D: TRBD2
CDR3: CASSLENGYEQYF; DNA: TGTGCCAGCAGCTTAGAGAACGGATACGAGCAGTACTTC; J: TRBJ2-7; V: TRBV11-2; D: .
CDR3: CASSLVGSLMNTEAFF; DNA: TGTGCCAGCAGCTTAGTTGGCAGCTTGATGAACACTGAAGCTTTCTTT; J: TRBJ1-1; V: TRBV7-9; D: .